The present T cell receptor beta chain was sequenced within a study of a mutant IDH1 vaccine in newly diagnosed glioma. About the research overall: Mean patient age was about 40 years; around 62% were male and about 40% female. Before enrollment, patients got radiotherapy alone, temozolomide alone, or mostly the combination.

As to this clone: No antigen is known for it.

Profiled with immunoSEQ multiplex PCR; TCRdb holds only in-frame clones, not every one. Of 30,000 to 40,000 clones listed, 90% are singletons. The V gene's germline CDR1 is MNHEY and CDR2 SVGAGI. V lost 2 bases, J lost 7 bases, and 7 bases stayed unmatched. This CDR3 is 15 amino acids long. Regarding time point: week 47, end of study. Vaccination comprised doses that each held 300 ug of mutant IDH1 20-mer peptide, plus topical imiquimod. The material was PBMCs, obtained from a glioma patient whose treatment included an IDH1 peptide vaccine. The genes are TRBV6-5 and TRBJ2-1; 8 bases line up with TRBD1. This receptor was obtained from a woman aged 40 to 50 with glioma. CDR3 bases: TGTGCCAGCAGTTACACACAGGGGGAGAGGAATGAGCAGTTCTTC. Protein: CASSYTQGERNEQFF.